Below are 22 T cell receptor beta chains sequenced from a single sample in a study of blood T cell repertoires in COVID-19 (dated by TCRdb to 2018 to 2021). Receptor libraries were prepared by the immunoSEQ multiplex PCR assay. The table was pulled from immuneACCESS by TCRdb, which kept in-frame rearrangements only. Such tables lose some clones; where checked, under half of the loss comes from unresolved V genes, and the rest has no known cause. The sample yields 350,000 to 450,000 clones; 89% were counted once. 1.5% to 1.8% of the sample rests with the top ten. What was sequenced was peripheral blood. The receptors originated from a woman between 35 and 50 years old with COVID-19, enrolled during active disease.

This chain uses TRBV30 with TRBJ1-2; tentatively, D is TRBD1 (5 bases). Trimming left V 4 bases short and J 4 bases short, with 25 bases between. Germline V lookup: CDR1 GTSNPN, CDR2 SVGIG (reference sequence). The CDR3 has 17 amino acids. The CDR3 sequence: CAWTQTRPGQGLYGYTF. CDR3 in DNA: TGTGCCTGGACCCAGACCAGACCCGGGCAGGGACTCTATGGCTACACCTTC. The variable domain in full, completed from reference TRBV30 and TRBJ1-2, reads SQTIHQWPATLVQPVGSPLSLECTVEGTSNPNLYWYRQAAGRGLQLLFYSVGIGQISSEVPQNLSASRPQDRQFILSSKKLLLSDSGFYLCAWTQTRPGQGLYGYTFGSGTRLTVV.

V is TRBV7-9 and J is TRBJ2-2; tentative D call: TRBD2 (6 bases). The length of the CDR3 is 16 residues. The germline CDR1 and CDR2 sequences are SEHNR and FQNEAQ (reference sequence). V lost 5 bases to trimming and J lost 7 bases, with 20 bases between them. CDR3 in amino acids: CASSPPLGLPSGELFF. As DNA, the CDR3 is TGTGCCAGCAGCCCCCCATTGGGACTTCCCAGCGGGGAGCTGTTTTTT.

The CDR3: CASSQDIGTGGETQYF. DNA of the CDR3: TGTGCCAGCAGCCAAGATATAGGGACAGGGGGAGAGACCCAGTACTTC. The J gene is TRBJ2-5, the V gene TRBV14; 11 bases agree with TRBD1. The J segment lost 4 bases and the V segment lost 0 bases, leaving 4 bases of the junction unmatched. CDR1 SGHDN and CDR2 FVKESK come from the germline V gene. The length of the CDR3 is 16 residues.

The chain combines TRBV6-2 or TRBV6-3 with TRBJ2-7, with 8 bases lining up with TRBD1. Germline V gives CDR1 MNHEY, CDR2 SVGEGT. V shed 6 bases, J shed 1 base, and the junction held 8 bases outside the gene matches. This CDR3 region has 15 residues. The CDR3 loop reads CASSRGQGNSYEQYF. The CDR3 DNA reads TGTGCCAGCAGCCGCGGACAGGGTAATTCCTACGAGCAGTACTTC.

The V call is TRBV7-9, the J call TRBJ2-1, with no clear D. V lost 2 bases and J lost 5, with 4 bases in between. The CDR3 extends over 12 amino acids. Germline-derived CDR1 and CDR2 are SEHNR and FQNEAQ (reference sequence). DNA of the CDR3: TGTGCCAGCAGCTTAAGAGACAATGAGCAGTTCTTC. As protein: CASSLRDNEQFF.

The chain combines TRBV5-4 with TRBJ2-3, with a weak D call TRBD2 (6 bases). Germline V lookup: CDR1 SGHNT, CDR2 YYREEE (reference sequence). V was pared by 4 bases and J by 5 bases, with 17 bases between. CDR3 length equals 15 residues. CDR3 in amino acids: CASSPGTLGGDTQYF. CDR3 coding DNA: TGTGCCAGCAGCCCCGGGACCCTGGGGGGAGATACGCAGTATTTT.

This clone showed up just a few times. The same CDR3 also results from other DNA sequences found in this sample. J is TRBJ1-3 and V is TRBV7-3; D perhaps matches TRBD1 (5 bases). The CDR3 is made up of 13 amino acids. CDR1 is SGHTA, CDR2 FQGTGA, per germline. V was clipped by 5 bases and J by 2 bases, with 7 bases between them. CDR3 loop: CASSQGAGNTIYF. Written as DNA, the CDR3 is TGTGCCAGCAGCCAGGGTGCTGGAAACACCATATATTTT.

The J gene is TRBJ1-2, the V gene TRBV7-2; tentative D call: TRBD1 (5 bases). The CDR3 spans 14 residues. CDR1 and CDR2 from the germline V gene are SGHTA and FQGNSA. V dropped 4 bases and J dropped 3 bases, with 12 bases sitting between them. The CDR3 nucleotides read TGTGCCAGCAGCTACCGCAGGGTTTACTATGGCTACACCTTC. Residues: CASSYRRVYYGYTF.

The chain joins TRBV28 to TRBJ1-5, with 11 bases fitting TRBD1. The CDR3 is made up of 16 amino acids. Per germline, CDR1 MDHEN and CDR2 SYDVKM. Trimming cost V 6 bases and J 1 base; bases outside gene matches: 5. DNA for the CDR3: TGTGCCAGCAGACGGACAGGGGGCGGGAGCAATCAGCCCCAGCATTTT. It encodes CASRRTGGGSNQPQHF.

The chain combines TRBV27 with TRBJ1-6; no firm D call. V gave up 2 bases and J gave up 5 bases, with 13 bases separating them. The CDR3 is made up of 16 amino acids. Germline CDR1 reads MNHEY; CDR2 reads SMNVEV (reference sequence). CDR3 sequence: CASSLGPGRNNSPLHF. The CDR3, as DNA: TGTGCCAGCAGTTTAGGGCCCGGAAGGAATAATTCACCCCTCCACTTT.

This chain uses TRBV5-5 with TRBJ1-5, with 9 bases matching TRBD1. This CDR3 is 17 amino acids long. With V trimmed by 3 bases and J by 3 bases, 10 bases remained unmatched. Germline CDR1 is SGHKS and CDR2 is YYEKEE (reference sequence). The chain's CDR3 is CASSSGTGNSLNQPQHF. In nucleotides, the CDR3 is TGTGCCAGCAGCTCCGGGACAGGGAATAGCCTCAATCAGCCCCAGCATTTT.

CDR3 sequence reads: CASSPGTAANTEAFF. DNA for the CDR3: TGTGCCAGCAGCCCGGGGACAGCCGCGAACACTGAAGCTTTCTTT. The chain carries TRBV6-2 or TRBV6-3 and TRBJ1-1; 7 bases are shared with TRBD1. Germline lookup yields CDR1 MNHEY and CDR2 SVGEGT. Losses at the gene ends were 6 bases for V and 1 base for J; bases not matched to a gene: 8. The CDR3 is 15 residues long.

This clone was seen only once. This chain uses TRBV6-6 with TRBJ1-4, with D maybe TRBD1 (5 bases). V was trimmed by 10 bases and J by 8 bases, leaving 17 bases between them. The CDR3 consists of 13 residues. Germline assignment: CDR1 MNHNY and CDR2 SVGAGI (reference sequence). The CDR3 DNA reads TGTGCCATCCAATCCAGGGTAGGGGAAAAACTGTTTTTT. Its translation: CAIQSRVGEKLFF.

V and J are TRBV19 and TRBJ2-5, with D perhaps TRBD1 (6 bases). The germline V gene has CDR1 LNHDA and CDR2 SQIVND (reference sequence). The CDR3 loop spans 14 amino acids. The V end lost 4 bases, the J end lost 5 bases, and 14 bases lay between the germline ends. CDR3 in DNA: TGTGCCAGTAGTAAAAATCAGGGGTACGAGACCCAGTACTTC. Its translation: CASSKNQGYETQYF.

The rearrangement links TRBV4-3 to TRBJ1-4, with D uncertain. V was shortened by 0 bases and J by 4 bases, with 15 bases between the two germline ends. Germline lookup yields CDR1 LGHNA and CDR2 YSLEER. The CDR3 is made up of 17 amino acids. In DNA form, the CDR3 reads TGCGCCAGCAGCCAAGATGGCTTAGTGACATTTAATGAAAAACTGTTTTTT. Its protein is CASSQDGLVTFNEKLFF.

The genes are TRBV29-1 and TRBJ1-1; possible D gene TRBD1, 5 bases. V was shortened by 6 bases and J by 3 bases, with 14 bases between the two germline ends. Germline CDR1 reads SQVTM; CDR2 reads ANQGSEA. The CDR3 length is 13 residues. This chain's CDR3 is CSVAVDSYTEAFF. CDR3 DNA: TGCAGCGTGGCGGTAGACAGTTACACTGAAGCTTTCTTT.

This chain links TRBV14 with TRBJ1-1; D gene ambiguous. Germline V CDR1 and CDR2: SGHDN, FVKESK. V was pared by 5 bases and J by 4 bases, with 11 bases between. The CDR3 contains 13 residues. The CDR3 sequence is CASSANSGTEAFF. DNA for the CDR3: TGTGCCAGCAGCGCCAACAGTGGCACTGAAGCTTTCTTT.

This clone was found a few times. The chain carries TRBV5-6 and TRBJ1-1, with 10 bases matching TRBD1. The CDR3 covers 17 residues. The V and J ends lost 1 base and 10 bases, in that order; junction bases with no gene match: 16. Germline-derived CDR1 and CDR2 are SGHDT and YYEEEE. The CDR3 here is CASSLTTGTGVLKGAFF. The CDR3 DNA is TGTGCCAGCAGCTTGACCACCGGGACAGGGGTTCTAAAAGGAGCTTTCTTT.

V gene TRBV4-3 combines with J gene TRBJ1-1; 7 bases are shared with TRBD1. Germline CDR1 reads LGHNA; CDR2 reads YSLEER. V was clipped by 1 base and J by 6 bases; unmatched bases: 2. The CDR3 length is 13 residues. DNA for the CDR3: TGCGCCAGCAGCCAAGGTGGGACAGCTGAAGCTTTCTTT. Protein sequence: CASSQGGTAEAFF.

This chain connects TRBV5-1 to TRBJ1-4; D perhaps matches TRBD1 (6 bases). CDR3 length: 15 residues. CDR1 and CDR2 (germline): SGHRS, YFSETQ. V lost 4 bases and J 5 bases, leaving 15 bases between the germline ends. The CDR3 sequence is CASSGLPGVNEKLFF. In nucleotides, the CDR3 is TGCGCCAGCAGCGGACTCCCAGGGGTCAATGAAAAACTGTTTTTT.

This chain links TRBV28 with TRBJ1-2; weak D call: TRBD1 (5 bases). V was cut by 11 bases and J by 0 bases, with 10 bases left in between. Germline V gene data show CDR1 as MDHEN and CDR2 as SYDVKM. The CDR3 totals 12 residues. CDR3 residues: CAGQGTNYGYTF. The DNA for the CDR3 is TGTGCCGGCCAGGGAACTAACTATGGCTACACCTTC.

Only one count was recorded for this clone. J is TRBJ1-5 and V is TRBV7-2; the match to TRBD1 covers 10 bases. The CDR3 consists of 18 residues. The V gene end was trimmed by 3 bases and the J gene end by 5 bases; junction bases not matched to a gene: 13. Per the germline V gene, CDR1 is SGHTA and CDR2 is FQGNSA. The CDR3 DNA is TGTGCCAGCAGCTTTTGGGACAGGGGATTGCGAGGGGATCAGCCCCAGCATTTT. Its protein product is CASSFWDRGLRGDQPQHF.